This TCR beta chain was recovered during a study of T cells in Graves' hyperthyroidism and ophthalmopathy (dated by TCRdb to about 2019). Some background on the complete study: To identify TCR V-J signatures that set the groups apart, the researchers used a discovery cohort of 100 patients, made up of around 40 with Graves' ophthalmopathy and 55 to 65 with stable Graves' hyperthyroidism. The paper reports TCR Vbeta CDR3 sequencing of roughly 140 peripheral blood samples: 43 ophthalmopathy, approximately 74 hyperthyroidism and some 17 progressor patients. For training and testing, the 100 or so patients in the discovery cohort were randomly divided in a 7:3 ratio. The study also compared thyroid tissue and blood T-cell repertoires from a handful of Graves' hyperthyroidism patients. Whether ophthalmopathy could be predicted prospectively was tested in an independent validation cohort made up of roughly 20 hyperthyroidism patients plus 17 patients who later progressed to ophthalmopathy. After sampling, hyperthyroidism patients received methimazole starting at 30 mg daily, and ophthalmopathy patients received high-dose intravenous methylprednisolone. The full study reports these points: In validation, the model predicted progression to ophthalmopathy with 55% to 71% sensitivity and roughly 75% specificity, a median of about six months before onset. A 13 V-J signature model separated ophthalmopathy from stable hyperthyroidism, with over 85% sensitivity and roughly 81% specificity in cross-validation and 80%/75% in testing. No statistical method was used to set the sample size in advance, and investigators knew the group allocation. Most expanded thyroid clonotypes (frequency above 0.001) were also detected in blood, suggesting blood repertoires may reflect thyroid immune responses.

TCR beta CDR3 regions were amplified from RNA transcripts. The TCR CDR3 was subjected to a first round of RT-PCR using the HTBI primer set and the Qiagen OneStep RT-PCR kit. A second multiplex PCR round built the libraries, followed by size selection and purification. The libraries were sequenced on an Illumina HiSeq2000 using paired-end 100 bp reads. The study's own analysis went as follows. SOAPnuke was used to process the raw data, throwing out any read that contained adapters or uncalled bases, had a mean Phred below 15, or lacked an exact constant-primer or identifier match. COPE v1.2.5 was used to merge the high-quality paired reads, and each unique nucleotide sequence was defined as a clonotype. MiTCR v1.1 was used to align the clonotypes against IMGT TRBV, TRBD and TRBJ reference segments. The analysis was restricted to V-J combinations with a frequency above 0.0001, which together covered 99.2% of the repertoires. The TCS score was defined as F50 (clonal expansion) divided by E x V (chaos), with BLOSUM62-based TCRdist calculated between CDR3 peptides within each V-J. Welch's t-statistics and random forest reduced 500 to 650 V-J features to 10 to 15, which were used in a naive Bayes classifier (R e1071). The similarity between thyroid and blood repertoires was quantified using the Morisita-Horn index. Using fastp trimming at Q25 and MiXCR clonotype assembly, TCRdb reanalyzed the public sequencing data and kept in-frame beta chains. Each CDR3 protein gets just one entry, which takes the most common genes and DNA from the rows behind it. The V and J calls here are based on TCRdb, not the publication. The sample yields hundreds of thousands of distinct CDR3 sequences; approximately 42% were counted once. Approximately 6.8% of the sample comes from the top ten.

Patients with uncontrolled infections, other autoimmune diseases, pregnancy or lactation were excluded. Diagnoses were established on the basis of clinical symptoms, serum thyroxine and TRAb, thyroid ultrasound, and orbital computed tomography. Total RNA was extracted with Trizol reagent, and quality was checked on an Agilent 2100 Bioanalyzer. As regards this clonotype: The clone's antigen remains unknown. No quality values exist for individual bases; no much larger clone is one base distant.

CDR1 and CDR2, looked up from the germline V gene, are SQVTM and ANQGSEA. From its cysteine to its phenylalanine, the CDR3 spans 14 amino acids. This entry keeps only the CDR3 DNA: 42 bases, framed from base 1. The trim is 1 base for V and 8 bases for J, with a gap of 14 bases between the germline ends. The sequence joins TRBV29-1 to TRBJ1-4, with the D segment identity uncertain. The source is an adult man with Graves' disease, either hyperthyroidism or ophthalmopathy (not recorded which). What was sequenced was peripheral blood or thyroid tissue (not recorded which). The CDR3 region reads CSVEALSDGEKLFF. The bases read TGCAGCGTTGAAGCCCTTTCTGATGGGGAAAAACTGTTTTTT. Reference TRBV29-1 and TRBJ1-4 proteins supply the regions before and after the CDR3; the full variable domain is: SAVISQKPSRDICQRGTSLTIQCQVDSQVTMMFWYRQQPGQSLTLIATANQGSEATYESGFVIDKFPISRPNLTFSTLTVSNMSPEDSSIYLCSVEALSDGEKLFFGSGTQLSVL.